Listed below are T cell receptor beta chains from one sample, sequenced in a study of T cell changes during pregnancy in multiple sclerosis. The protocol was immunoSEQ multiplex PCR, while the TCRdb copy is restricted to in-frame clones and leaves out a portion. This table holds 120,000 or so clones, approximately 93% found once. Here the sequenced sample was peripheral blood, taken before pregnancy. These receptor sequences come from a female donor with multiple sclerosis, enrolled in a pregnancy study. Both conserved end residues are trimmed from each CDR3. A D gene is named only where the DNA matches it firmly.

j_call: TRBJ1-2
d_call: .
v_call: TRBV28
cdr3_aa: ASSSVNYGYT

j_call: TRBJ1-1
d_call: .
v_call: TRBV30
cdr3_aa: AWDPGVTTTEAF

j_call: TRBJ1-3
d_call: TRBD1
v_call: TRBV9
cdr3_aa: ASSVETGGVGNTIY

j_call: TRBJ2-7
d_call: TRBD1
v_call: TRBV7-9
cdr3_aa: ASSRKTGLGEQY

j_call: TRBJ2-7
d_call: TRBD2
v_call: TRBV30
cdr3_aa: AWSVKAGLAHEQY

j_call: TRBJ2-7
d_call: .
v_call: TRBV9
cdr3_aa: ASSVGGDSRHEQY

j_call: TRBJ2-5
d_call: .
v_call: TRBV18
cdr3_aa: ASSPPVPGQQETQY

j_call: TRBJ1-1
d_call: .
v_call: TRBV27
cdr3_aa: ASNRVGTNTEAF

j_call: TRBJ1-5
d_call: .
v_call: TRBV30
cdr3_aa: AWSRSNANQPQH

j_call: TRBJ1-1
d_call: .
v_call: TRBV2
cdr3_aa: ASSHDRTLEAF

j_call: TRBJ2-1
d_call: TRBD2
v_call: TRBV7-9
cdr3_aa: ASSLPDSTSGRLDEQF

j_call: TRBJ2-5
d_call: TRBD2
v_call: TRBV5-1
cdr3_aa: ASSTGLGGETQY

j_call: TRBJ2-5
d_call: TRBD1
v_call: TRBV19
cdr3_aa: ASSTGTRGRETQY

j_call: TRBJ1-6
d_call: .
v_call: TRBV5-6
cdr3_aa: ASSLRRVGGTFNSPLH

j_call: TRBJ1-2
d_call: TRBD1
v_call: TRBV5-4
cdr3_aa: ASSLTTGIHYGYT

j_call: TRBJ1-4
d_call: .
v_call: TRBV27
cdr3_aa: ASSLLGGLNEKLF